The next 12 T cell receptor beta chains were all read from a single sample in a study of monozygotic twins with cystic fibrosis. Sequencing was performed with immunoSEQ multiplex PCR; in TCRdb, only in-frame clones are kept and a portion is missing. The table lists a few thousand clones, 96% of them singletons. Specimen: blood. Receptors were obtained from a boy aged 2 to 9 with cystic fibrosis.

The CDR3 sequence is CASSLSSAGGPSEQYF. In nucleotides, the CDR3 is TGTGCCAGCAGCTTATCCTCCGCGGGGGGGCCATCCGAGCAGTACTTC. The chain links TRBV7-3 to TRBJ2-7; 9 bases agree with TRBD2. The germline V gene encodes CDR1 SGHTA and CDR2 FQGTGA. The V segment lost 2 bases and the J segment 6 bases; nucleotides outside the gene matches: 11. CDR3 length equals 16 residues.

The rearrangement uses TRBV19 and TRBJ1-1; the D is unclear. Germline loops: CDR1 LNHDA, CDR2 SQIVND (reference sequence). With 5 bases removed from V and 7 bases from J, the gap between germline ends came to 26 bases. The CDR3 covers 17 residues. The CDR3 reads CASSSPREEKSVGEAFF. The DNA for the CDR3 is TGTGCCAGTAGTTCGCCCCGGGAGGAGAAGTCGGTAGGTGAAGCTTTCTTT.

The chain carries TRBV4-1 and TRBJ2-1, with D possibly being TRBD1 (5 bases). Trimming left V 1 base short and J 7 bases short, with 17 bases between. Germline lookup yields CDR1 MGHRA and CDR2 YSYEKL. The CDR3 extends over 16 amino acids. In DNA form, the CDR3 reads TGCGCCAGCAGCCAAGTCCAGGGCCCAGCAGGGAATGAGCAGTTCTTC. It yields the protein CASSQVQGPAGNEQFF.

The chain couples TRBV6-5 to TRBJ1-5; 10 bases match TRBD1. The V gene end was trimmed by 6 bases and the J gene end by 8 bases; junction bases not matched to a gene: 7. CDR3 size: 14 residues. CDR1 is MNHEY, CDR2 SVGAGI, per germline. CDR3 bases: TGTGCCAGCAGCGCCAGACAGGGGGCGAAGCCCCAGCATTTT. Translation gives CASSARQGAKPQHF.

This chain joins TRBV7-6 and TRBJ2-1; D gene ambiguous. Germline CDR1 is SGHVS and CDR2 is FNYEAQ. The CDR3 is made up of 13 amino acids. V gave up 1 base and J gave up 2 bases, with 3 bases separating them. The chain's CDR3 is CASSLGPYNEQFF. For the CDR3, the DNA is TGTGCCAGCAGCTTAGGTCCCTACAATGAGCAGTTCTTC.

The chain links TRBV11-3 to TRBJ1-1; possible D gene TRBD1, 5 bases. Germline V gene data show CDR1 as SGHNT and CDR2 as YENEEA. The CDR3 runs 14 residues. With 6 bases removed from V and 3 bases from J, the gap between germline ends came to 14 bases. Written as DNA, the CDR3 is TGTGCCAGCAGACCTAGGGTGGGGGACACTGAAGCTTTCTTT. Amino acids: CASRPRVGDTEAFF.

This sequence joins TRBV4-1 and TRBJ2-7; 8 nucleotides line up with TRBD1. Looked up from germline, CDR1 is MGHRA and CDR2 is YSYEKL. The CDR3 spans 13 residues. V was pared by 4 bases and J by 3 bases, with 2 bases of the junction left unmatched. CDR3 in DNA: TGCGCCAGCAGCCCCAGGGGGCTCTACGAGCAGTACTTC. It specifies CASSPRGLYEQYF.

V usage is TRBV4-2 and J usage is TRBJ2-5; 11 bases are a match to TRBD2. This CDR3 spans 18 amino acids. The V segment lost 2 bases and the J segment 2 bases; nucleotides outside the gene matches: 10. From germline, CDR1 is LGHNA and CDR2 YNFKEQ. The CDR3, as DNA: TGTGCCAGCAGCCAAAGGGTGTTAGCGGGGGGGGGTCAAGAGACCCAGTACTTC. Encoded protein: CASSQRVLAGGGQETQYF.

The chain combines TRBV19 with TRBJ1-2, with TRBD1 matching over 9 bases. Unmatched junction bases numbered 15, after V lost 5 bases and J lost 8 bases. There are 16 residues in the CDR3. Germline CDR1 reads LNHDA; CDR2 reads SQIVND (reference sequence). The CDR3, as DNA: TGTGCCAGTAGTGTCCATGGACAGGGGCATAGGGAGGGCTACACCTTC. Translation gives CASSVHGQGHREGYTF.

The chain couples TRBV29-1 to TRBJ2-3; TRBD1 might be the D (6 bases). The CDR3 extends over 14 amino acids. Germline CDR1 is SQVTM and CDR2 is ANQGSEA. CDR3 sequence: CSSAPGVSTDTQYF. CDR3 sequence (DNA): TGCAGTTCCGCCCCAGGGGTTAGCACAGATACGCAGTATTTT.

This rearrangement joins TRBV6-1 to TRBJ1-1; D gene unclear. The germline V gene has CDR1 MNHNS and CDR2 SASEGT. The CDR3 runs to 13 residues. V was clipped by 10 bases and J by 0 bases, with 12 bases between them. In nucleotides, the CDR3 is TGTGCCACTATCACGAACTTGAACACTGAAGCTTTCTTT. This translates into CATITNLNTEAFF.

V and J are TRBV15 and TRBJ2-1, with TRBD1 as a possible D gene (5 bases). Germline-derived CDR1 and CDR2 are LNHNV and YYDKDF (reference sequence). Between the trimmed V and J ends, which lost 1 base and 4 bases, there was a span of 11 bases. This CDR3 contains 15 residues. The CDR3, as DNA: TGTGCCACCAGCAGAGGTGGTCAGGGATACAATGAGCAGTTCTTC. Its protein is CATSRGGQGYNEQFF.